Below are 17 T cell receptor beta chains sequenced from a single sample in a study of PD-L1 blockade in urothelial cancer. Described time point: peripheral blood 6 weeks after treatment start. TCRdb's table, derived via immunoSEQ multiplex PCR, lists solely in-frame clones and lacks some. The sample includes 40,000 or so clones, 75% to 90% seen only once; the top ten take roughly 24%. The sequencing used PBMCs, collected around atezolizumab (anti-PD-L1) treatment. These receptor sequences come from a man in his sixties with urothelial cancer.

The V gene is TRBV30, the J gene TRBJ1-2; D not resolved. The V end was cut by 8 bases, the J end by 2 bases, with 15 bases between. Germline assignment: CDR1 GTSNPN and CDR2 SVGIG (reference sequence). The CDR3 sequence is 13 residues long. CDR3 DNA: TGTGCCCTACATGTTCCGGGAAACTATGGCTACACCTTC. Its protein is CALHVPGNYGYTF.

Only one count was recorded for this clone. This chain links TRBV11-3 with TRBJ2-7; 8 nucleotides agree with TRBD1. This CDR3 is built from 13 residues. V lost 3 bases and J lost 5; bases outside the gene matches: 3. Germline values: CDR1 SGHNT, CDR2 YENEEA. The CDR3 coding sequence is TGTGCCAGCAGCTTTCGGACAGGGAACGAGCAGTACTTC. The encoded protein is CASSFRTGNEQYF.

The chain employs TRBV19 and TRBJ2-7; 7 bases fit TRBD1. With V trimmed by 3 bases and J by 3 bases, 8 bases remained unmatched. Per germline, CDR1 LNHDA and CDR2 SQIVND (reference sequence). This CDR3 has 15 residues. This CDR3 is CASSMVGDSFYEQYF. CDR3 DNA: TGTGCCAGTAGTATGGTAGGGGACAGCTTCTACGAGCAGTACTTC.

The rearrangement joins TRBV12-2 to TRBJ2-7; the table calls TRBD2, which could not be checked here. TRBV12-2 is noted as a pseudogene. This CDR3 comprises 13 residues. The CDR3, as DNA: TGTGCAAGTCGCCCATGGGGGGGGAACGAGCAGTACTTC. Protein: CASRPWGGNEQYF.

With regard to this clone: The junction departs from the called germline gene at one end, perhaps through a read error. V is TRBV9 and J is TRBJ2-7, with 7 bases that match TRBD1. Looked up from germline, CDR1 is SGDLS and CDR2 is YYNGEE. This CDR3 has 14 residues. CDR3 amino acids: CASNVGDSAYEQYF. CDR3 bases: TGTGCCAGCAACGTAGGGGACAGTGCCTACGAGCAGTACTTC.

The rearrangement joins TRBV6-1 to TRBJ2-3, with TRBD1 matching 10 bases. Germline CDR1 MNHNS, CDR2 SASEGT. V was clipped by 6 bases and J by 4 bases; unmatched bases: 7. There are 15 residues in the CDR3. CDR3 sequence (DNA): TGTGCCAGCAGGGGAGGACAGGGGGATTCAGATACGCAGTATTTT. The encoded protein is CASRGGQGDSDTQYF.

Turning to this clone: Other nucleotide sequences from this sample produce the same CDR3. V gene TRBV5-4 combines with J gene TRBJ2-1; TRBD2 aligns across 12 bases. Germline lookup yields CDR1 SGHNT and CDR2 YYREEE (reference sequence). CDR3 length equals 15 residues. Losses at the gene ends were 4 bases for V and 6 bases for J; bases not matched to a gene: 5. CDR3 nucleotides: TGTGCCAGCAGCCTGGGACTAGCGGGCCGCAATGAGCAGTTCTTC. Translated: CASSLGLAGRNEQFF.

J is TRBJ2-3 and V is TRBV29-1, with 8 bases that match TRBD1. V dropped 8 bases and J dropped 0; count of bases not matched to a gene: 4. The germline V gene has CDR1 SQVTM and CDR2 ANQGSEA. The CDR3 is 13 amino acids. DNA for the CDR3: TGCAGCACCTGGACAGGGAGCACAGATACGCAGTATTTT. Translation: CSTWTGSTDTQYF.

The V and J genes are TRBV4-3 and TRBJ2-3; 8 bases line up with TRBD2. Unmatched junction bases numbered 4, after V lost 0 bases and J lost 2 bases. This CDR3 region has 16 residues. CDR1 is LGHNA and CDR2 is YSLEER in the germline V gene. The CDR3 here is CASSQERRGVTDTQYF. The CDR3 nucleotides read TGCGCCAGCAGCCAAGAGAGGCGGGGGGTCACAGATACGCAGTATTTT.

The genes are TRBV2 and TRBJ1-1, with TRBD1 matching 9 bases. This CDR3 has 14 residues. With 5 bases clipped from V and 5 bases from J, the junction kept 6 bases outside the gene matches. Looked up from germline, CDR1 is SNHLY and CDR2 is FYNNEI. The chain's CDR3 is CASSTRTGETEAFF. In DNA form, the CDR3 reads TGTGCCAGCAGTACCCGGACAGGGGAGACTGAAGCTTTCTTT.

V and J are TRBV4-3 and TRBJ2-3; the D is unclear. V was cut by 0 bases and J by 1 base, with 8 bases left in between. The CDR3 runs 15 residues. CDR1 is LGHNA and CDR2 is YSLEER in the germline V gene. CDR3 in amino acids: CASSQEARGTDTQYF. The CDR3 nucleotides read TGCGCCAGCAGCCAAGAAGCTCGGGGCACAGATACGCAGTATTTT.

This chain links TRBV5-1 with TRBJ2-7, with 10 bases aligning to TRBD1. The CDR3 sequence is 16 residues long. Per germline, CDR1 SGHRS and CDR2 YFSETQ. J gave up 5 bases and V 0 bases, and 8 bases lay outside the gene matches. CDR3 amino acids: CASSLVPRQGAHEQYF. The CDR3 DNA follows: TGCGCCAGCAGCTTGGTCCCGAGACAGGGGGCACACGAGCAGTACTTC.

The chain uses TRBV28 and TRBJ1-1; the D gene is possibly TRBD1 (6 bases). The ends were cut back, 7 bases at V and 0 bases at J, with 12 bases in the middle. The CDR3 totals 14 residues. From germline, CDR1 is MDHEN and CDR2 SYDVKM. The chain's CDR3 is CASTIGGVNTEAFF. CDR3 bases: TGTGCCAGCACTATAGGGGGGGTGAACACTGAAGCTTTCTTT. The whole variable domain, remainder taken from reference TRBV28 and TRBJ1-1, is DVKVTQSSRYLVKRTGEKVFLECVQDMDHENMFWYRQDPGLGLRLIYFSYDVKMKEKGDIPEGYSVSREKKERFSLILESASTNQTSMYLCASTIGGVNTEAFFGQGTRLTVV.

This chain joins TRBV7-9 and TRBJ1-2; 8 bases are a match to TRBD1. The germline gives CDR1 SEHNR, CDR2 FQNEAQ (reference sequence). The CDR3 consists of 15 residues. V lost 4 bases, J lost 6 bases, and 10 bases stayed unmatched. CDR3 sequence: CASSSRTGKADGYTF. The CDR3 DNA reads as TGTGCCAGCAGCTCGCGGACAGGGAAAGCGGATGGCTACACCTTC.

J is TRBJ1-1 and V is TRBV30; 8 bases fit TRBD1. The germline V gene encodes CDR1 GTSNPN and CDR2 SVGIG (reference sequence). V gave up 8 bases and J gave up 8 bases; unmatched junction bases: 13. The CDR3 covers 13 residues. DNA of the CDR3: TGTGCCCTTGGACAGGGCGGGGGGGTGGAAGCTTTCTTT. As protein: CALGQGGGVEAFF.

The CDR3 sequence: CASSVAGRLTYEQYF. Written as DNA, the CDR3 is TGTGCCAGTAGTGTGGCGGGGCGACTTACCTACGAGCAGTACTTC. The chain links TRBV19 to TRBJ2-7, with a weak D call TRBD2 (6 bases). V was pared by 5 bases and J by 2 bases, with 16 bases between. This CDR3 is 15 amino acids long. In germline, CDR1 is LNHDA, CDR2 SQIVND (reference sequence).

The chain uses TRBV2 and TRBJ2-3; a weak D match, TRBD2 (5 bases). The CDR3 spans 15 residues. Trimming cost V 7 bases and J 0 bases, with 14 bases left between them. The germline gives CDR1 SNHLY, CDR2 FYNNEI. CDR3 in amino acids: CASTATGLSTDTQYF. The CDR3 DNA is TGTGCCAGCACCGCAACCGGACTGAGCACAGATACGCAGTATTTT. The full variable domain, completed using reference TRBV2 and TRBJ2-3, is EPEVTQTPSHQVTQMGQEVILRCVPISNHLYFYWYRQILGQKVEFLVSFYNNEISEKSEIFDDQFSVERPDGSNFTLKIRSTKLEDSAMYFCASTATGLSTDTQYFGPGTRLTVL.